This T cell receptor (beta chain) emerged from a study of somatic mutations in cytotoxic T cells in rheumatoid arthritis. Overall study: Peripheral blood samples of around 29 ml EDTA were taken from patients directly after diagnosis and before treatment. Including V beta1+ cells that were sequenced for TCRB, some T-cell populations stained with V beta antibodies were flow-sorted at nearly 100% purity. Overall study findings and caveats: CD8+ clonality rose with age in rheumatoid arthritis patients, not healthy controls. Multiple comparisons were not accounted for in the slight TRBV07 underrepresentation seen in rheumatoid arthritis patients.

Germline CDR1 SEHNR, CDR2 FQNEAQ (reference sequence). This CDR3 contains 15 residues. Trimming at V came to 11 bases and at J to 4 bases, leaving 16 bases not matched to a gene. Libraries were prepared by immunoSEQ multiplex PCR; TCRdb keeps only in-frame clonotypes and omits some of them. The table shows 13,000 to 15,000 clones, with over 70% occurring only once. Remarks on this clone: The antigen is not known.

The genes are TRBV7-9 and TRBJ2-7; 8 bases match TRBD2. Input material: CD8+ T cells sorted from blood. This clonotype was obtained from an adult with rheumatoid arthritis. The CDR3: CAASGGAVPGYEQYF. The CDR3 nucleotides are TGTGCCGCCTCGGGGGGGGCCGTCCCAGGGTACGAGCAGTACTTC.